These 23 T cell receptor beta chains were all obtained from the same sample, sequenced in a study of T cells in women clearing cervical HPV infection. The assay was immunoSEQ multiplex PCR, and TCRdb's table has in-frame clones only and misses some. Found here are tens of thousands of clones; the top ten clones hold about 3%. Sequencing was done on a sample of blood buffy coat. These TCRs come from a woman between 18 and 70 years old with a cervical HPV16 infection that either progressed to CIN3+ or cleared (not recorded which).

As to this clone: The read ends 3 residues shy of where the CDR3 ends; the end is completed using the germline J gene. The J gene is TRBJ1-2, the V gene TRBV5-4, with D unresolved. Trimming took off 4 bases at V and 3 bases at J, with 7 bases between the two ends. The CDR3 covers 12 residues. Germline V gene lookup returns CDR1 SGHNT and CDR2 YYREEE (reference sequence). The CDR3: CASSLSYYGYTF. The covered CDR3 bases are TGTGCCAGCAGCCTTTCTTACTATGGC.

A word on this clone: The CDR3 end falls 3 residues outside the read, so it is completed with the germline J gene. Other DNA sequences within the sample encode an identical CDR3. The rearrangement joins TRBV18 to TRBJ2-7, with 7 bases lining up with TRBD2. Germline V gene data show CDR1 as KGHSH and CDR2 as LQKENI. Trimming cost V 3 bases and J 2 bases; bases outside gene matches: 10. This CDR3 has 16 amino acids. CDR3 protein: CASSPLIGAGAYEQYF. CDR3 bases read: TGTGCCAGCTCACCCCTTATTGGGGCGGGGGCCTACGAG. The full variable domain, completed using reference TRBV18 and TRBJ2-7, is NAGVMQNPRHLVRRRGQEARLRCSPMKGHSHVYWYRQLPEEGLKFMVYLQKENIIDESGMPKERFSAEFPKEGPSILRIQQVVRGDSAAYFCASSPLIGAGAYEQYFGPGTRLTVT.

A word on this clone: The observed sequence ends 3 residues before the CDR3 terminus, with the missing tail filled in from the germline J gene. The V gene is TRBV20-1, the J gene TRBJ1-6; D is undetermined. Germline values: CDR1 DFQATT, CDR2 SNEGSKA (reference sequence). This CDR3 has 15 residues. Trimming removed 1 base at V and 7 bases at J, with 14 bases between. CDR3 sequence: CSARGQELSNSPLHF. CDR3 bases read: TGCAGTGCTAGAGGCCAGGAACTCTCCAATTCACCC.

Regarding this clone: The read finishes 3 residues shy of the CDR3 end, and the germline J gene is used to complete it. The rearrangement links TRBV2 to TRBJ1-2; D is undetermined. The CDR3 runs to 10 residues. Germline CDR1 SNHLY, CDR2 FYNNEI. CDR3 DNA (partial): TGTGCCAGCAGTAACTACGAC. It specifies CASSNYD. The entire CDR3 reads CASSNYDYTF.

On this clone: The read gets to within 3 residues of the CDR3 end, and the germline J gene fills in the rest. This rearrangement joins TRBV20-1 to TRBJ1-5, with 7 bases matching TRBD1. Germline CDR1 and CDR2: DFQATT and SNEGSKA (reference sequence). V lost 6 bases to trimming and J lost 6 bases; unmatched junction nucleotides: 14. This CDR3 spans 15 amino acids. This chain's CDR3 is CSAFGRGAGGQPQHF. The part of the CDR3 DNA that was read is TGCAGTGCCTTTGGTAGGGGCGCAGGGGGTCAGCCC.

In regard to this clone: The CDR3 extends 3 residues past the end of the read, so its final part is completed from the germline J gene. V and J are TRBV29-1 and TRBJ2-3; 8 bases are shared with TRBD2. V shed 5 bases and J 5 bases; nucleotides not matched to a gene: 9. The CDR3 length is 14 residues. Germline CDR1 is SQVTM and CDR2 is ANQGSEA. The DNA read from the CDR3 is TGCAGCGTTCGACCTAGCGGGCAAGGAGATACG. This codes for CSVRPSGQGDT. Given in full, the CDR3 is CSVRPSGQGDTQYF.

In regard to this clone: The read is 3 residues too short to cover the CDR3 end, so that end is filled in from the germline J gene. The genes are TRBV19 and TRBJ2-3; maybe TRBD2 (7 bases). Germline V gene sequence: CDR1 LNHDA, CDR2 SQIVND (reference sequence). The CDR3 contains 16 residues. CDR3: CASTLGGARMNQPQYF. The covered CDR3 bases are TGTGCCAGTACGTTAGGGGGGGCGCGTATGAATCAGCCG.

In the case of this clone: The CDR3 goes on 3 residues after the read ends, and that part is filled in from the germline J gene. The J gene is TRBJ1-6, the V gene TRBV5-4, with 8 bases fitting TRBD1. The CDR3 totals 15 residues. In germline, CDR1 is SGHNT, CDR2 YYREEE (reference sequence). V was clipped by 3 bases and J by 6 bases; unmatched bases: 5. CDR3 region: CASSSTGVVNSPLHF. Partial CDR3 DNA: TGTGCCAGCAGCTCGACAGGGGTGGTTAATTCACCC. The variable domain in full, with the rest retrieved from reference TRBV5-4 and TRBJ1-6, is ETGVTQSPTHLIKTRGQQVTLRCSSQSGHNTVSWYQQALGQGPQFIFQYYREEENGRGNFPPRFSGLQFPNYSSELNVNALELDDSALYLCASSSTGVVNSPLHFGNGTRLTVT.

On this clone itself: Read coverage stops 3 residues before the CDR3 terminus; the germline J gene supplies the remainder. The V and J genes are TRBV2 and TRBJ2-4, with D possibly TRBD1 on 5 matching bases. CDR3 length: 12 residues. Germline V gene lookup returns CDR1 SNHLY and CDR2 FYNNEI. The CDR3 bases that were read are TGTGCCAGCAGTCTCACACAGGTTGGT. Translated, it gives CASSLTQVG. The full CDR3 sequence reads CASSLTQVGQYF. Drawing the rest from reference TRBV2 and TRBJ2-4, the complete variable domain is EPEVTQTPSHQVTQMGQEVILRCVPISNHLYFYWYRQILGQKVEFLVSFYNNEISEKSEIFDDQFSVERPDGSNFTLKIRSTKLEDSAMYFCASSLTQVGQYFGAGTRLSVL.

About this clone: Sequencing ends 3 residues short of the CDR3 end; the germline J gene provides the rest. The chain recombines TRBV18 with TRBJ1-2; a weak D match, TRBD1 (5 bases). Germline loops: CDR1 KGHSH, CDR2 LQKENI. This CDR3 spans 17 amino acids. The CDR3 is CASSPPGRESIVNDYTF. The part of the CDR3 DNA that was read is TGTGCCAGCTCACCGCCCGGCAGGGAAAGTATAGTGAATGAC.

Details on this clone: Coverage ceases 3 residues before the CDR3 finishes, and the germline J gene fills in the end. The chain links TRBV6-4 to TRBJ1-1, with D possibly TRBD1 on 5 matching bases. V lost 7 bases to trimming and J lost 1 base, with 19 bases between them. This CDR3 contains 16 residues. The germline CDR1 and CDR2 sequences are MRHNA and SNTAGT. CDR3 bases read: TGTGCCAGCATCCGGAACAGGTACATGGGGAACACTGAA. This translates into CASIRNRYMGNTE. The entire CDR3 reads CASIRNRYMGNTEAFF.

Comments on this clone: The read ends 3 residues early relative to the CDR3; the germline J gene fills the gap. Other DNA sequences in this sample translate to the same CDR3. The chain joins TRBV2 to TRBJ1-3; D not certain. This CDR3 comprises 15 residues. Germline V gene sequence: CDR1 SNHLY, CDR2 FYNNEI. Trimming took off 2 bases at V and 0 bases at J, with 8 bases between the two ends. CDR3 residues: CASSETVSSGNTIYF. Incomplete CDR3 DNA: TGTGCCAGCAGTGAAACAGTCTCCTCTGGAAACACC. Drawing the rest from reference TRBV2 and TRBJ1-3, the complete variable domain is EPEVTQTPSHQVTQMGQEVILRCVPISNHLYFYWYRQILGQKVEFLVSFYNNEISEKSEIFDDQFSVERPDGSNFTLKIRSTKLEDSAMYFCASSETVSSGNTIYFGEGSWLTVV.

Worth noting for this clone: The CDR3 end is not reached by the read, which stops 3 residues before it; the germline J gene fills it in. The genes are TRBV2 and TRBJ2-4, with D perhaps matching TRBD2 (6 bases). V dropped 7 bases and J dropped 2 bases, with 12 bases sitting between them. CDR1 SNHLY and CDR2 FYNNEI come from the germline V gene. The CDR3 contains 14 residues. Incomplete CDR3 DNA: TGTGCCAGCAATGGGGGGTTTACCAAAAACATT. Translated, it gives CASNGGFTKNI. The full CDR3 protein is CASNGGFTKNIQYF.

As to this clone: The sequence runs out 3 residues before the end of the CDR3; the remainder is reconstructed from the germline J gene. The gene calls are TRBV2 and TRBJ2-7, with 8 bases identical to TRBD2. Germline-derived CDR1 and CDR2 are SNHLY and FYNNEI. The CDR3 loop spans 14 amino acids. Trimming cost V 4 bases and J 5 bases; bases outside gene matches: 7. The CDR3 DNA, read in part, is TGTGCCAGCAGTGGTGGGACTAGGGTCAACGAG. It encodes CASSGGTRVNE. The full CDR3 sequence reads CASSGGTRVNEQYF.

This chain's CDR3 is CASSQGRFYDYTF. Incomplete CDR3 DNA: TGTGCCAGTAGTCAGGGCAGGTTCTACGAC. The chain uses TRBV19 and TRBJ1-2; D is possibly TRBD1 (5 bases). Read coverage stops 3 residues before the CDR3 terminus; the germline J gene supplies the remainder. Germline lookup yields CDR1 LNHDA and CDR2 SQIVND (reference sequence). The CDR3 runs 13 residues. Full variable domain (remainder filled in from reference TRBV19 and TRBJ1-2): DGGITQSPKYLFRKEGQNVTLSCEQNLNHDAMYWYRQDPGQGLRLIYYSQIVNDFQKGDIAEGYSVSREKKESFPLTVTSAQKNPTAFYLCASSQGRFYDYTFGSGTRLTVV.

Worth noting for this clone: The read finishes 3 residues shy of the CDR3 end, and the germline J gene is used to complete it. The chain couples TRBV7-6 to TRBJ1-2; D is possibly TRBD1 (5 bases). The germline CDR1 and CDR2 sequences are SGHVS and FNYEAQ. The CDR3 loop spans 14 amino acids. Trimming pared 1 base from V and 7 bases from J, leaving 13 bases between. CDR3 sequence reads: CASSLGGERGGYTF. The DNA read from the CDR3 is TGTGCCAGCAGCTTAGGTGGCGAAAGGGGTGGC. Together with reference TRBV7-6 and TRBJ1-2, the CDR3 gives the full variable domain: GAGVSQSPRYKVTKRGQDVALRCDPISGHVSLYWYRQALGQGPEFLTYFNYEAQQDKSGLPNDRFSAERPEGSISTLTIQRTEQRDSAMYRCASSLGGERGGYTFGSGTRLTVV.

Comments on this clone: The CDR3 extends 3 residues past the end of the read, so its final part is completed from the germline J gene. V and J are TRBV5-5 and TRBJ2-2; possible D gene TRBD2, 5 bases. This CDR3 contains 13 residues. The germline gives CDR1 SGHKS, CDR2 YYEKEE (reference sequence). The CDR3 reads CASSSDFYSPLFF. CDR3 DNA (partial): TGTGCCAGCAGCTCGGACTTTTATTCACCG.

This clone is labeled medium-sized (0.01 to 0.1%) based on frequency. The read finishes 3 residues shy of the CDR3 end, and the germline J gene is used to complete it. The V and J genes are TRBV18 and TRBJ1-6; D gene ambiguous. In germline, CDR1 is KGHSH, CDR2 LQKENI. The CDR3 contains 14 residues. Trimming removed 3 bases at V and 10 bases at J, with 13 bases between. CDR3 DNA (partial): TGTGCCAGCTCACCGGGCAGTCGAGAGTCACCC. Translation: CASSPGSRESP. The full CDR3 is CASSPGSRESPLHF.

With regard to this clone: The read terminates 3 residues before the CDR3 end, so the remaining end is supplied by the germline J gene. The chain is built from TRBV2 and TRBJ2-5, with 9 bases lining up with TRBD1. Germline-derived CDR1 and CDR2 are SNHLY and FYNNEI. The junction had 9 bases not matched to a gene; V was cut back by 4 bases and J by 6 bases. The CDR3 totals 15 residues. CDR3 in amino acids: CASSAGQGGTQTQYF. The covered CDR3 bases are TGTGCCAGCAGTGCGGGACAGGGTGGGACGCAGACC.

Points on this clone: The sequenced fragment ends 3 residues before the CDR3 boundary, so the rest is inferred from the germline J gene. The J gene is TRBJ2-1, the V gene TRBV19; 7 bases are a match to TRBD2. The CDR3 length is 15 residues. V dropped 10 bases and J dropped 9; count of bases not matched to a gene: 18. CDR1 LNHDA and CDR2 SQIVND come from the germline V gene (reference sequence). CDR3 bases read: TGTGCCACCTTACCGAGCGGGACCCCCCGCGGTGAG. This gives the protein CATLPSGTPRGE. The complete CDR3 reads CATLPSGTPRGEQFF.

About this clone itself: The read gets to within 3 residues of the CDR3 end, and the germline J gene fills in the rest. Other DNA sequences in the same sample also yield this CDR3. The chain uses TRBV7-2 and TRBJ1-3, with D hard to call. Looked up from germline, CDR1 is SGHTA and CDR2 is FQGNSA. The CDR3 has 14 residues. V was pared by 5 bases and J by 0 bases, with 8 bases between. The sequenced part of the CDR3 DNA is TGTGCCAGCAGCGAGGACTACTCTGGAAACACC. Translation gives CASSEDYSGNT. The whole CDR3 region reads CASSEDYSGNTIYF.

On this clone: The CDR3 end lies 3 residues beyond the end of the read and is filled in from the germline J gene. V gene TRBV20-1 combines with J gene TRBJ1-2; TRBD1 aligns across 11 bases. The CDR3 has 15 residues. Germline trimming cut 1 base from V and 4 bases from J; bases unmatched to any gene: 5. Germline CDR1 reads DFQATT; CDR2 reads SNEGSKA (reference sequence). Incomplete CDR3 DNA: TGCAGTGCTAGAGCCACCGGGACAGGGGGCTATGGC. Amino acid sequence: CSARATGTGGYG. The whole CDR3 protein is CSARATGTGGYGYTF.

Notes on this clone: The CDR3 end is not reached by the read, which stops 3 residues before it; the germline J gene fills it in. The chain has TRBV7-6 and TRBJ1-6, with a weak D call TRBD1 (6 bases). Trimming removed 5 bases from V and 9 bases from J, with 17 bases in between. This CDR3 has 15 residues. CDR1 SGHVS and CDR2 FNYEAQ come from the germline V gene. CDR3 DNA, as far as it was read: TGTGCCAGCAGCCCCACTGAGGGGGAGGGTTCACCC. Its translation: CASSPTEGEGSP. In full, the CDR3 reads CASSPTEGEGSPLHF.